Presented here are 16 T cell receptor beta chains from one specimen sequenced in a study of T cells in women clearing cervical HPV infection. Using immunoSEQ multiplex PCR, the repertoire was profiled, and TCRdb retains in-frame clones only, with some absent. The sample holds tens of thousands of clones. The sample taken for sequencing was blood buffy coat. These receptors were obtained from a woman between 18 and 70 years old with a cervical HPV16 infection that either progressed to CIN3+ or cleared (not recorded which).

As for this clone: The CDR3 end lies 3 residues beyond the end of the read and is filled in from the germline J gene. The rearrangement joins TRBV5-1 to TRBJ2-4, with 9 bases matching TRBD1. V lost 4 bases, J lost 7 bases, and 3 bases stayed unmatched. Germline V CDR1 and CDR2: SGHRS, YFSETQ. This CDR3 contains 13 residues. Incomplete CDR3 DNA: TGCGCCAGCAGCCCCGGGACAGGGAACATT. It encodes CASSPGTGNI. The CDR3 as a whole reads CASSPGTGNIQYF.

Note on this clone: Read data end 3 residues before the CDR3 end; the end is taken from the germline J gene. The V call is TRBV20-1, the J call TRBJ2-1; no clear D gene. CDR3 length equals 16 residues. CDR1 DFQATT and CDR2 SNEGSKA come from the germline V gene (reference sequence). V dropped 1 base and J dropped 2 bases, with 15 bases sitting between them. CDR3 DNA, as far as it was read: TGCAGTGCTAGAGGTGGGTCCGCGCGGACCTACAATGAG. It translates to CSARGGSARTYNE. From start to end, the CDR3 is CSARGGSARTYNEQFF.

Turning to this clone: The read stops 3 residues short of the end of the CDR3; the missing end is completed from the germline J gene. The chain carries TRBV7-8 and TRBJ1-3, with a tentative D call TRBD1 (5 bases). Germline assignment: CDR1 SGHVS and CDR2 FQNEAQ. Deletions cut 2 bases from V and 0 bases from J, with 11 bases between. CDR3 length equals 16 residues. The DNA read from the CDR3 is TGTGCCAGCAGCTTAAAAGGACACTTCTCTGGAAACACC. It encodes CASSLKGHFSGNT. The full CDR3 reads CASSLKGHFSGNTIYF. Based on the CDR3 plus reference TRBV7-8 and TRBJ1-3, the full variable domain is GAGVSQSPRYKVAKRGQDVALRCDPISGHVSLFWYQQALGQGPEFLTYFQNEAQLDKSGLPSDRFFAERPEGSVSTLKIQRTQQEDSAVYLCASSLKGHFSGNTIYFGEGSWLTVV.

As to this clone: The CDR3 end is not reached by the read, which stops 3 residues before it; the germline J gene fills it in. The V gene is TRBV20-1, the J gene TRBJ1-1; D may be TRBD1 (6 bases). This CDR3 region has 15 residues. V was shortened by 0 bases and J by 5 bases, with 16 bases between the two germline ends. Germline V gives CDR1 DFQATT, CDR2 SNEGSKA (reference sequence). The CDR3 bases that were read are TGCAGTGCTAGAGATATACAGGGCTTCGATACTGAA. It is translated as CSARDIQGFDTE. The CDR3 in full is CSARDIQGFDTEAFF.

Points on this clone: The read halts 3 residues ahead of the CDR3 end, with the missing end drawn from the germline J gene. This rearrangement joins TRBV7-4 to TRBJ2-2, with D perhaps matching TRBD1 (6 bases). Germline-derived CDR1 and CDR2 are SGHVT and SQSDAQ. There are 14 residues in the CDR3. Incomplete CDR3 DNA: TGTGCCAGCCCCCCGGGACACGAAAATTCACCG. This translates into CASPPGHENSP. The complete CDR3 sequence is CASPPGHENSPLFF.

Comment on this clone: The missing CDR3 end, 3 residues past where the read stops, is filled in from the germline J gene. The V call is TRBV2, the J call TRBJ1-2; D call uncertain. Looked up from germline, CDR1 is SNHLY and CDR2 is FYNNEI. The CDR3 has 12 residues. CDR3 loop: CASRAGFDDYTF. CDR3 bases read: TGTGCCAGCAGGGCCGGGTTCGATGAC.

Turning to this clone: From the germline J gene comes the end of the CDR3, since the read stops 3 residues before it. The same CDR3 can be traced to other DNA sequences in this sample. The gene calls are TRBV11-3 and TRBJ2-3; TRBD1 is a possible D gene (5 bases). This CDR3 has 14 amino acids. CDR1 and CDR2 from the germline V gene are SGHNT and YENEEA. The V end lost 2 bases, the J end lost 3 bases, and 9 bases lay between the germline ends. The CDR3 DNA, read in part, is TGTGCCAGCAGCTTAAGGGGTGAGACAGATACG. Translation gives CASSLRGETDT. The entire CDR3 is CASSLRGETDTQYF. Variable domain in full (rest from reference TRBV11-3 and TRBJ2-3): EAGVVQSPRYKIIEKKQPVAFWCNPISGHNTLYWYLQNLGQGPELLIRYENEEAVDDSQLPKDRFSAERLKGVDSTLKIQPAELGDSAVYLCASSLRGETDTQYFGPGTRLTVL.

This clone is called medium-sized based on its frequency. From the germline J gene comes the end of the CDR3, since the read stops 3 residues before it. This chain links TRBV7-9 with TRBJ2-1; the match to TRBD1 covers 10 bases. The CDR3 extends over 14 amino acids. Germline CDR1 is SEHNR and CDR2 is FQNEAQ (reference sequence). The V and J ends lost 7 bases and 6 bases, in that order; junction bases with no gene match: 6. Here the CDR3 reads CASNPGTGANEQFF. The covered CDR3 bases are TGTGCCAGCAACCCCGGGACAGGGGCCAATGAG.

Partial CDR3 DNA: TGCGCCAGCAGCTTCGGTCCGACAGGGGGGGGAGAGACG. Amino acids: CASSFGPTGGGET. The CDR3 as a whole reads CASSFGPTGGGETQYF. The rearrangement joins TRBV5-1 to TRBJ2-3, with 9 bases fitting TRBD1. With the read ending 3 residues before the CDR3 end, the germline J gene is used to fill in that end. The CDR3 has 16 residues. The germline V gene has CDR1 SGHRS and CDR2 YFSETQ.

Judged by frequency, this clone is medium-sized. The read terminates 3 residues before the CDR3 end, so the remaining end is supplied by the germline J gene. The chain has TRBV5-1 and TRBJ2-4; D is uncertain. There are 17 residues in the CDR3. CDR1 and CDR2 from the germline V gene are SGHRS and YFSETQ. V dropped 0 bases and J dropped 0 bases, with 13 bases sitting between them. The part of the CDR3 DNA that was read is TGCGCCAGCAGCTTGGTCGGCAGCCTAGTAGCCAAAAACATT. This sequence encodes CASSLVGSLVAKNI. The CDR3 reads in full as CASSLVGSLVAKNIQYF.

Notes on this clone: Read data end 3 residues before the CDR3 end; the end is taken from the germline J gene. The V gene is TRBV19, the J gene TRBJ1-2, with D possibly matching TRBD1 (6 bases). V was pared by 6 bases and J by 0 bases, with 11 bases between. Germline loops: CDR1 LNHDA, CDR2 SQIVND (reference sequence). The CDR3 has 14 residues. CDR3 region: CASRPWTANYGYTF. The part of the CDR3 DNA that was read is TGTGCCAGTAGGCCTTGGACAGCTAACTATGGC.

As to this clone: The read finishes 3 residues shy of the CDR3 end, and the germline J gene is used to complete it. This rearrangement joins TRBV11-1 to TRBJ1-4; 7 nucleotides agree with TRBD1. Germline V gene data show CDR1 as SGHAT and CDR2 as FQDESV (reference sequence). This CDR3 comprises 13 residues. The part of the CDR3 DNA that was read is TGTGCCAGCAGCGGGGGACAGCCATATGTA. As protein: CASSGGQPYV. From start to end, the CDR3 is CASSGGQPYVLFF.

As concerns this clone: The CDR3 end lies 3 residues beyond the end of the read and is filled in from the germline J gene. The rearrangement uses TRBV19 and TRBJ2-7, with no clear D. V was clipped by 4 bases and J by 5 bases, with 9 bases between them. Germline lookup yields CDR1 LNHDA and CDR2 SQIVND (reference sequence). This CDR3 region has 12 residues. CDR3 DNA (partial): TGTGCCAGTAGTAGCGCGGCCCACGAG. Its protein is CASSSAAHE. The CDR3 as a whole reads CASSSAAHEQYF.

In regard to this clone: Sequencing ends 3 residues short of the CDR3 end; the germline J gene provides the rest. V and J are TRBV29-1 and TRBJ2-5; tentative D call: TRBD1 (7 bases). The CDR3 length is 12 residues. The germline V gene encodes CDR1 SQVTM and CDR2 ANQGSEA. The germline V and J ends were trimmed by 3 bases and 3 bases, with 8 bases remaining between them. CDR3 amino acids: CSVDRGEETQYF. The covered CDR3 bases are TGCAGCGTTGACAGGGGGGAAGAGACC.

On this clone: The read falls 3 residues short of the CDR3 end, and the missing part is taken from the germline J gene. The chain links TRBV7-8 to TRBJ1-2; D unclear. Germline V CDR1 and CDR2: SGHVS, FQNEAQ. CDR3 length: 13 residues. The DNA read from the CDR3 is TGTGCCAGCAGCTCCCAGTTCACAGATACC. This encodes CASSSQFTDT. The CDR3, in full, reads CASSSQFTDTYTF.

As concerns this clone: The CDR3 end is not reached by the read, which stops 3 residues before it; the germline J gene fills it in. The V call is TRBV20-1, the J call TRBJ2-1; D is ambiguous. Germline-derived CDR1 and CDR2 are DFQATT and SNEGSKA (reference sequence). This CDR3 contains 16 residues. V was pared by 2 bases and J by 0 bases, with 14 bases between. This CDR3 reads CSARPASAGSYNEQFF. CDR3 DNA, as far as it was read: TGCAGTGCTAGACCTGCGAGCGCCGGCTCCTACAATGAG.